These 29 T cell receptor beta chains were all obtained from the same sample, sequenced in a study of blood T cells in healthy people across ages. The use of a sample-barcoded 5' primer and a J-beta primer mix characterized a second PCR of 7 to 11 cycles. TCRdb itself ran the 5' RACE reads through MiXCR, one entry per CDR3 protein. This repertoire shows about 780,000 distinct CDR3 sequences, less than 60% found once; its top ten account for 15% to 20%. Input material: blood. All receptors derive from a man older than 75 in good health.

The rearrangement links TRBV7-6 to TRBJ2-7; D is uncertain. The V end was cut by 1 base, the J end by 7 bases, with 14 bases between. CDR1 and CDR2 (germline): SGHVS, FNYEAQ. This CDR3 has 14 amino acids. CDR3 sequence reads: CASSLGSRASEQYF. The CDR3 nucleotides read TGTGCCAGCAGCTTAGGTTCGAGAGCTTCTGAGCAGTACTTC.

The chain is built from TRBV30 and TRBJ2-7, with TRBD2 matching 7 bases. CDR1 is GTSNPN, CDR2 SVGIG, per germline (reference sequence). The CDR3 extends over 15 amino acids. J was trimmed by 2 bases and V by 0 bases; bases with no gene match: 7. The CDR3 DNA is TGTGCCTGGAGTGTAAAGGCTAGCGGTCCCTACGAGCAGTACTTC. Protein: CAWSVKASGPYEQYF.

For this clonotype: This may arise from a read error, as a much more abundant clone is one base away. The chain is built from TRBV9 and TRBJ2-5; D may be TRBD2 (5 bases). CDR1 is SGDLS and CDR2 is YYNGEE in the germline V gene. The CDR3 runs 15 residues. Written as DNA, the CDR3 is TGTGCCAGCAACGTAGAGGCTGGGGAGTCGGAGACCCAGTACTTC. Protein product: CASNVEAGESETQYF.

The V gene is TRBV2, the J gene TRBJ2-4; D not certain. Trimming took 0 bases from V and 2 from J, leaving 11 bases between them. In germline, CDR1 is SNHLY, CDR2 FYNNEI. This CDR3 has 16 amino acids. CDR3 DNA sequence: TGTGCCAGCAGTGAAGCGCTTCAGAGGACCAAAAACATTCAGTACTTC. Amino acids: CASSEALQRTKNIQYF.

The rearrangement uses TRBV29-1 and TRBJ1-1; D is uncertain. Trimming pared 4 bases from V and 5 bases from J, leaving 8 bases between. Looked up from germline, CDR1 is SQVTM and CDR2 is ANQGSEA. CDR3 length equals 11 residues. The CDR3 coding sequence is TGCAGCGTTGGCCAGGAGACTGAAGCTTTCTTT. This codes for CSVGQETEAFF.

The DNA for the CDR3 is TGTGCCACCGCGATTAGCGGGAGGTTAGTAGATACGCAGTATTTT. Translation: CATAISGRLVDTQYF. The genes are TRBV10-3 and TRBJ2-3; the match to TRBD2 covers 10 bases. Germline CDR1 and CDR2: ENHRY and SYGVKD. V dropped 10 bases and J dropped 5; count of bases not matched to a gene: 12. This CDR3 contains 15 residues.

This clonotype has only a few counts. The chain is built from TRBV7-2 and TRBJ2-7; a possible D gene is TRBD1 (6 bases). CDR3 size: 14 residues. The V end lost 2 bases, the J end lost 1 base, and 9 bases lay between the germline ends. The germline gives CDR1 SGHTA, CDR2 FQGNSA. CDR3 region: CASSLNQGSYEQYF. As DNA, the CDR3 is TGTGCCAGCAGCTTAAACCAGGGGTCCTACGAGCAGTACTTC.

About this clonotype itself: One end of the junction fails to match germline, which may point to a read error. The CDR3 sequence is CASSLPGRGANYGYTF. The CDR3 DNA reads as TGTGCCAGCAGTTTACCGGGACGGGGCGCTAACTATGGTTACACCTTC. The V and J genes are TRBV12-3 or TRBV12-4 and TRBJ1-2; D may be TRBD1 (5 bases). The CDR3 contains 16 residues.

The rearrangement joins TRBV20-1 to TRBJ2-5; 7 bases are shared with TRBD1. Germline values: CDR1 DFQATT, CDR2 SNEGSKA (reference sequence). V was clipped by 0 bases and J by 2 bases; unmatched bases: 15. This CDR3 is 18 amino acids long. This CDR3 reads CSARDPSPSGQSQETQYF. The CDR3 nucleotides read TGCAGTGCTAGAGATCCCTCTCCCTCGGGACAGTCACAAGAGACCCAGTACTTC.

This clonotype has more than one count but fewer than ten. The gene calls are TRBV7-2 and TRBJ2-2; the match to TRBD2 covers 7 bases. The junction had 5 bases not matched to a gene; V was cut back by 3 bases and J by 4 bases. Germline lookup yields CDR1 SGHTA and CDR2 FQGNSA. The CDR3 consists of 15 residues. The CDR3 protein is CASSFATSSTGELFF. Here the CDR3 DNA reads TGTGCCAGCAGCTTCGCGACTAGCTCCACCGGGGAGCTGTTTTTT.

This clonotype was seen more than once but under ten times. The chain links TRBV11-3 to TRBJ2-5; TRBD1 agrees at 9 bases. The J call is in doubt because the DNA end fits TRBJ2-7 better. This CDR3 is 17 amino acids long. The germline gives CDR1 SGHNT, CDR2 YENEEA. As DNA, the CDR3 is TGTGCCAGCAGCCTTCTACCGGGACAGGGATTACCTTACGAGCAGTACTTC. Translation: CASSLLPGQGLPYEQYF.

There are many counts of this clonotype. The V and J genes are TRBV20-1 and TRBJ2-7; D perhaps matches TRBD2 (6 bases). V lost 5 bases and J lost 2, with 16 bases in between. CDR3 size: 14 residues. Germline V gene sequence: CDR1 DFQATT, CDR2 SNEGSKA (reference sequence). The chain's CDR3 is CSARNLGLAYEQYF. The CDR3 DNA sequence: TGCAGTGCTCGAAACCTGGGACTGGCCTACGAGCAGTACTTC.

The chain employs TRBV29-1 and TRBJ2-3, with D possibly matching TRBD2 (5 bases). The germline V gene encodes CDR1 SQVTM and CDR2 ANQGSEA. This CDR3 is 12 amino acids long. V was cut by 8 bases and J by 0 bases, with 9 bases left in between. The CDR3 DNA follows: TGCAGCACTAGGATTAGCACAGATACGCAGTATTTT. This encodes CSTRISTDTQYF.

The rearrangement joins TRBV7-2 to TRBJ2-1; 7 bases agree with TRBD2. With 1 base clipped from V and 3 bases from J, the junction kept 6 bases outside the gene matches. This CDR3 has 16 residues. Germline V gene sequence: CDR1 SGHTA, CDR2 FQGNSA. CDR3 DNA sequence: TGTGCCAGCAGCTTAGGGGGGGGAGGACGCTACAATGAGCAGTTCTTC. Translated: CASSLGGGGRYNEQFF.

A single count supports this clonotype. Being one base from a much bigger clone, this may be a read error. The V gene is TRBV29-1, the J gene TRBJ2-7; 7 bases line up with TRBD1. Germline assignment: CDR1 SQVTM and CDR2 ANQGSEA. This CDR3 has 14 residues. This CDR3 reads CSVVGEQGSYGQYF. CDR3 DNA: TGCAGCGTTGTCGGCGAACAGGGGTCCTACGGGCAGTACTTC.

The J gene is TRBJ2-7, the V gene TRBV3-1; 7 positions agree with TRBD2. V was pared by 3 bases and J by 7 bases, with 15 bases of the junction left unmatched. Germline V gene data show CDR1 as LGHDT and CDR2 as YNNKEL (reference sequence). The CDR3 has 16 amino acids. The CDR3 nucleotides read TGTGCCAGCAGCCATTGGGGGGGGACTAAACCAGATGAGCAGTACTTC. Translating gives CASSHWGGTKPDEQYF.

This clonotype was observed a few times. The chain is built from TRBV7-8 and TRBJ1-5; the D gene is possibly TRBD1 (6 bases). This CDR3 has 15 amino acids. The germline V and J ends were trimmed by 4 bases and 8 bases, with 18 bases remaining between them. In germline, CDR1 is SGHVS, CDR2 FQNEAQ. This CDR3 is CASSSDLTGFEPQHF. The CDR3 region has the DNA TGTGCCAGCAGCTCAGACCTAACAGGGTTTGAGCCCCAGCATTTT.

CDR3 loop: CASSLALGTGVAYTF. In DNA form, the CDR3 reads TGTGCCAGCAGCTTAGCGCTAGGGACAGGGGTTGCCTACACCTTC. V is TRBV7-9 and J is TRBJ1-2; 10 positions match TRBD1. The CDR3 contains 15 residues. Germline values: CDR1 SEHNR, CDR2 FQNEAQ (reference sequence). Trimming removed 0 bases from V and 10 bases from J; junction bases left unmatched: 8.

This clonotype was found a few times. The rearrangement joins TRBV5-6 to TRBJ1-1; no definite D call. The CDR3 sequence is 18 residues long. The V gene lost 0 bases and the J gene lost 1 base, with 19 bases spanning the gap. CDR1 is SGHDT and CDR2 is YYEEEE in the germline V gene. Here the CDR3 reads CASSLVRGRTGRNTEAFF. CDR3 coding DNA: TGTGCCAGCAGCTTGGTTCGTGGCAGGACGGGGAGGAACACTGAAGCTTTCTTT.

The CDR3 sequence: CSASPAGENTEAFF. CDR3 bases: TGCAGTGCTAGCCCAGCGGGAGAGAACACTGAAGCTTTCTTT. V and J are TRBV20-1 and TRBJ1-1, with unresolved D. V lost 3 bases, J lost 1 base, and 12 bases lay in between. There are 14 residues in the CDR3. Germline CDR1 and CDR2: DFQATT and SNEGSKA (reference sequence).

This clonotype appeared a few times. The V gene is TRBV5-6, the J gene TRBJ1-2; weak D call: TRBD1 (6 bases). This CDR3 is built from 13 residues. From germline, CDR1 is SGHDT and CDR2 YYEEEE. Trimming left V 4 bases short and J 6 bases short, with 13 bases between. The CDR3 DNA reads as TGTGCCAGCAGCGTACAGGGTTCGGATGGCTACACCTTC. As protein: CASSVQGSDGYTF.

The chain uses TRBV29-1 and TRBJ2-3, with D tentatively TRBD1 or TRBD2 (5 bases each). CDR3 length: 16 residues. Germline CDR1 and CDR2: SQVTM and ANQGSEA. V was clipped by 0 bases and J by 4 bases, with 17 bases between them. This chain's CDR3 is CSVEDHGAPLSDTQYF. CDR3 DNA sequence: TGCAGCGTTGAAGATCACGGGGCCCCTTTGTCAGATACGCAGTATTTT.

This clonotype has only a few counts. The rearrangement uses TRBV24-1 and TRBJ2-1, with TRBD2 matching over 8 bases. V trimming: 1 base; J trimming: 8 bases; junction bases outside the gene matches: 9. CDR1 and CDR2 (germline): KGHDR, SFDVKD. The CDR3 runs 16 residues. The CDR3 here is CATSDFSGGPYYEQFF. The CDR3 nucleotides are TGTGCCACCAGTGATTTTTCGGGAGGGCCGTACTATGAGCAGTTCTTC.

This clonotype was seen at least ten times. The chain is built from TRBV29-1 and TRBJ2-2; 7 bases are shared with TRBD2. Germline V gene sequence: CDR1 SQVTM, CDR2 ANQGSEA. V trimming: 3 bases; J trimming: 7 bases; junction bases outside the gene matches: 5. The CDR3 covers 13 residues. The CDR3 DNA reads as TGCAGCGTTGAGGCGACTAGCTACGGGGAGCTGTTTTTT. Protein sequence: CSVEATSYGELFF.

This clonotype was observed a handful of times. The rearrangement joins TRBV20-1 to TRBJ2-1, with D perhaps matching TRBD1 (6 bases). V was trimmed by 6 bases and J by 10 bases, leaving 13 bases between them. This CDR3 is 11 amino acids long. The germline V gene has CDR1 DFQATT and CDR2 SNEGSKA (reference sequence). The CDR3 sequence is CSAPRQAEQFF. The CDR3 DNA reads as TGCAGTGCCCCTCGACAGGCAGAGCAGTTCTTC.

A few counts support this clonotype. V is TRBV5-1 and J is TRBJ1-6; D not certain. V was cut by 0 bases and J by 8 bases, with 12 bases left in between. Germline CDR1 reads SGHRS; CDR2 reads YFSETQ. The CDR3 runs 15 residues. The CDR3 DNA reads TGCGCCAGCAGCTTGGCCGGGCAGCCTTATTCACCCCTCCACTTT. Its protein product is CASSLAGQPYSPLHF.

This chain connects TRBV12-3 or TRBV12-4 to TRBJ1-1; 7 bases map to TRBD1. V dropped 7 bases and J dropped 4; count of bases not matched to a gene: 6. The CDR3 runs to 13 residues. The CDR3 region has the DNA TGTGCCAGCAACCCGACAGGGATCACTGAAGCTTTCTTT. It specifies CASNPTGITEAFF.

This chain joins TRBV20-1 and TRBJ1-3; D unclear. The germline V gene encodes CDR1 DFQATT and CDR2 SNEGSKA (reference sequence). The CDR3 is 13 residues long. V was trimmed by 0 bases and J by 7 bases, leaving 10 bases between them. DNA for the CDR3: TGCAGTGCTAGAGAGGGCCCCCGCAACACCATATATTTT. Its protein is CSAREGPRNTIYF.

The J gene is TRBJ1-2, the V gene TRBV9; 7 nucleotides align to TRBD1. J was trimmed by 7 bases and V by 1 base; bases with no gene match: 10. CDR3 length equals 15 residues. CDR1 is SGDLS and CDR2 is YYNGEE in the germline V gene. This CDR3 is CASSVLAGGKGGYTF. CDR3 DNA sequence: TGTGCCAGCAGCGTACTGGCAGGGGGAAAGGGTGGCTACACCTTC. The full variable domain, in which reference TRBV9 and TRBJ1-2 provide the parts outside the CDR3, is DSGVTQTPKHLITATGQRVTLRCSPRSGDLSVYWYQQSLDQGLQFLIQYYNGEERAKGNILERFSAQQFPDLHSELNLSSLELGDSALYFCASSVLAGGKGGYTFGSGTRLTVV.